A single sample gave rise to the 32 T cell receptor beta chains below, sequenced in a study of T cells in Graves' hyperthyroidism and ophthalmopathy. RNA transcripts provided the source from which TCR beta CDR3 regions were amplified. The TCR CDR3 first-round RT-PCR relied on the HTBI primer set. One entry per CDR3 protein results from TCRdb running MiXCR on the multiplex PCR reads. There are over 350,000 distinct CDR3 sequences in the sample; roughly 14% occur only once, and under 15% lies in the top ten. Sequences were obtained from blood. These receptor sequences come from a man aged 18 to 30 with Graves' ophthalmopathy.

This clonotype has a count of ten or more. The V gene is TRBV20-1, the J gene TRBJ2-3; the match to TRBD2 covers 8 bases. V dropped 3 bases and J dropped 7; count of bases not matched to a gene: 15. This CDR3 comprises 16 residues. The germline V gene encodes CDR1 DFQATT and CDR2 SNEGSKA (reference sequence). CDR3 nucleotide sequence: TGCAGTGCTAGCGACGCAGCGGGAGTGCAAAGCCATACGCAGTATTTT. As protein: CSASDAAGVQSHTQYF.

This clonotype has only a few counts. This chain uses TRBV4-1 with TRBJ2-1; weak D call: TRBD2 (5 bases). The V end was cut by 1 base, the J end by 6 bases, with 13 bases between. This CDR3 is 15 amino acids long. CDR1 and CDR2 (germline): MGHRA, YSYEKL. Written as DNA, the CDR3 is TGCGCCAGCAGCCAAGTATTTGTCGGGGTCAATGAGCAGTTCTTC. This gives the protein CASSQVFVGVNEQFF.

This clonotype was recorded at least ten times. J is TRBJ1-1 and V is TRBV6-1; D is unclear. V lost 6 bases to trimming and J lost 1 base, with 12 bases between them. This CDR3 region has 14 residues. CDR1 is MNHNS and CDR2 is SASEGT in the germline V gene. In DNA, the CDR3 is TGTGCCAGCAGCCGCGAGGCGGAGAACACTGAAGCTTTCTTT. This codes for CASSREAENTEAFF.

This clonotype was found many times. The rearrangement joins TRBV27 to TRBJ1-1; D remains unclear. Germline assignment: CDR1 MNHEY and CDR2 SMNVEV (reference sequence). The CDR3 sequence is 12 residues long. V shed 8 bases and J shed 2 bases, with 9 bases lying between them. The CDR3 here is CASQRANTEAFF. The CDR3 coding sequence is TGTGCCAGCCAAAGGGCTAACACTGAAGCTTTCTTT.

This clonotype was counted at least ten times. CDR3 loop: CASSETGAPYNEQFF. CDR3 nucleotides: TGTGCCAGCAGTGAGACGGGGGCCCCCTACAATGAGCAGTTCTTC. The V and J genes are TRBV2 and TRBJ2-1; D is tentatively TRBD1 or TRBD2 (6 bases each). Trimming removed 3 bases at V and 2 bases at J, with 11 bases between. There are 15 residues in the CDR3. Looked up from germline, CDR1 is SNHLY and CDR2 is FYNNEI.

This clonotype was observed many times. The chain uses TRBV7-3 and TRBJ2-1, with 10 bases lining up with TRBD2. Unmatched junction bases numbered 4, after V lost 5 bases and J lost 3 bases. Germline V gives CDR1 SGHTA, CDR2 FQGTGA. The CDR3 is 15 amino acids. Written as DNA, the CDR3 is TGTGCCAGCAGCCGAGCGGGAGGGGACTACAATGAGCAGTTCTTC. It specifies CASSRAGGDYNEQFF.

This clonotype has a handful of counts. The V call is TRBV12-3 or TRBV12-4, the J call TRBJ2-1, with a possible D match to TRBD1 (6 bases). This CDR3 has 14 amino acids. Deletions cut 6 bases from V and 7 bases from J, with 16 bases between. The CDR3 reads CASSAFGGLNEQFF. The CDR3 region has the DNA TGTGCCAGCAGCGCCTTTGGGGGCCTTAATGAGCAGTTCTTC.

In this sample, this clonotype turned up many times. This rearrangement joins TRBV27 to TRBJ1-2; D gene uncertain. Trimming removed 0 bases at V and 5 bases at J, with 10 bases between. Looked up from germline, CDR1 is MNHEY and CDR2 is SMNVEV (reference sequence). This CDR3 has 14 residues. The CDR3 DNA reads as TGTGCCAGCAGTTTATCAGGGATCTCTTATGGCTACACCTTC. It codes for CASSLSGISYGYTF.

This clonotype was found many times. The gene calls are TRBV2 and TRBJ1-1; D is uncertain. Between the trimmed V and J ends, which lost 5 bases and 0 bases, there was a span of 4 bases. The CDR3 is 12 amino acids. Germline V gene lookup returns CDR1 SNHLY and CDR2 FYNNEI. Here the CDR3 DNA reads TGTGCCAGCAGTCCCTTGAACACTGAAGCTTTCTTT. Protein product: CASSPLNTEAFF.

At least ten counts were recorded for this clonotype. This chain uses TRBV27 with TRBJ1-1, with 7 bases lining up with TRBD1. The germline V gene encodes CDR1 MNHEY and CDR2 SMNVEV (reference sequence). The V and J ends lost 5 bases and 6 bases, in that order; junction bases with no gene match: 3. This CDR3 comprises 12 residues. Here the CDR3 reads CASSPGGSEAFF. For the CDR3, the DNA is TGTGCCAGCAGTCCAGGGGGGTCTGAAGCTTTCTTT.

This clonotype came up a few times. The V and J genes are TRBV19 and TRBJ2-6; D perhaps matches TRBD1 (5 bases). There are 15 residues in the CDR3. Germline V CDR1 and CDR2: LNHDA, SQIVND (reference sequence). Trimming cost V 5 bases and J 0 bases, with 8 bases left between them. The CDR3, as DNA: TGTGCCAGTAGTGATGACAGCTCTGGGGCCAACGTCCTGACTTTC. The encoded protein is CASSDDSSGANVLTF.

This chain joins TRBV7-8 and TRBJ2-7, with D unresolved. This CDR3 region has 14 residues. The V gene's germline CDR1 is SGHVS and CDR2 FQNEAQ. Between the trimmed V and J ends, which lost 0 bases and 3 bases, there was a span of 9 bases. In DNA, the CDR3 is TGTGCCAGCAGCTTAGCGGCGAGTGGCTACGAGCAGTACTTC. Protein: CASSLAASGYEQYF.

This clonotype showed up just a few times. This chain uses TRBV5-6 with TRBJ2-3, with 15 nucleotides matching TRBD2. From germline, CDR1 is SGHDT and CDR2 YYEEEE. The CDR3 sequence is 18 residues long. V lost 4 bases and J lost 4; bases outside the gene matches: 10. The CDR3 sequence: CASSIRTSGRALADTQYF. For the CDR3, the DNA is TGTGCCAGCAGCATCCGGACTAGCGGGAGGGCCCTCGCAGATACGCAGTATTTT.

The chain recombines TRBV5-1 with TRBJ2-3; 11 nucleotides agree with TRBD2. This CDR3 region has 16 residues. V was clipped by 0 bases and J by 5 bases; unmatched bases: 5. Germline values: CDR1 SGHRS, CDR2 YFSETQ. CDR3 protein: CASSLGSGGVGDTQYF. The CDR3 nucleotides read TGCGCCAGCAGCTTGGGTAGCGGGGGGGTCGGAGATACGCAGTATTTT.

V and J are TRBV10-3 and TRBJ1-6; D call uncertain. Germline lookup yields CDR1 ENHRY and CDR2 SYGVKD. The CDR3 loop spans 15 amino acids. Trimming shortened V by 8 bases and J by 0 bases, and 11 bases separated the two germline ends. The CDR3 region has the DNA TGTGCCATCGAACCAGCGAGCTCCTATAATTCACCCCTCCACTTT. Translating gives CAIEPASSYNSPLHF.

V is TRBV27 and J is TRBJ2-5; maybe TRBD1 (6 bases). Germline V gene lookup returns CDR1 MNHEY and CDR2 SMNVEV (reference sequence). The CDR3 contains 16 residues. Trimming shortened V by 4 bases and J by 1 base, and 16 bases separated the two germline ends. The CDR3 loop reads CASSSMRGQLQETQYF. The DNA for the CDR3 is TGTGCCAGCAGTTCAATGAGGGGACAACTCCAAGAGACCCAGTACTTC.

CDR3 sequence reads: CASSEPGDAEAFF. As DNA, the CDR3 is TGTGCCAGCAGCGAACCAGGGGACGCTGAAGCTTTCTTT. The chain employs TRBV9 and TRBJ1-1, with a tentative D call TRBD1 (6 bases). Germline loops: CDR1 SGDLS, CDR2 YYNGEE. The V and J ends lost 3 bases and 6 bases respectively, with 12 bases between them. This CDR3 region has 13 residues.

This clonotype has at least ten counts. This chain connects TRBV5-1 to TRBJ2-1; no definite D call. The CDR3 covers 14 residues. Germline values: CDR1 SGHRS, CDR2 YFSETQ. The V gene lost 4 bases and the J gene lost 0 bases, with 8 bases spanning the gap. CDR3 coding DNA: TGCGCCAGCAGCATGACTGGCTCCTACAATGAGCAGTTCTTC. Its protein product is CASSMTGSYNEQFF.

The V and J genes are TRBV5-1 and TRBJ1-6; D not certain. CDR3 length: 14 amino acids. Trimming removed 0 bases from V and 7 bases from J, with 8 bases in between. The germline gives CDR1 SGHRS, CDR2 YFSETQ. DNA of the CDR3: TGCGCCAGCAGCTTGGTGCCGTGGAATTCACCCCTCCACTTT. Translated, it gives CASSLVPWNSPLHF.

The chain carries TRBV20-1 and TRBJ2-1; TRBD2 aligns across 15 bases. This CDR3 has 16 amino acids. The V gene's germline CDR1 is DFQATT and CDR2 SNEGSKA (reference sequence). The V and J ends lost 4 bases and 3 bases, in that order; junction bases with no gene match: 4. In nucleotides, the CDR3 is TGCAGTGCTACCGGGACTAGCGGGGGGAGCTACAATGAGCAGTTCTTC. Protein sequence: CSATGTSGGSYNEQFF.

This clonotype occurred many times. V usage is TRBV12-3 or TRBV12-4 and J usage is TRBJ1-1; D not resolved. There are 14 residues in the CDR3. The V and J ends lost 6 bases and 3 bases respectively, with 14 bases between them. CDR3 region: CASSPIGRHTEAFF. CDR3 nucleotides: TGTGCCAGCAGCCCTATAGGGAGGCACACTGAAGCTTTCTTT.

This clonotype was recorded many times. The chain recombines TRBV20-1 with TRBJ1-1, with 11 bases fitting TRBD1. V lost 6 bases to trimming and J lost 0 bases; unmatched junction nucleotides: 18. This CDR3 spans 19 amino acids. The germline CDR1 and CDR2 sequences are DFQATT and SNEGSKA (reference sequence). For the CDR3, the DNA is TGCAGTGCCTCACCGGAGGCCATGGGACAGGGGGGGATGAACACTGAAGCTTTCTTT. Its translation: CSASPEAMGQGGMNTEAFF.

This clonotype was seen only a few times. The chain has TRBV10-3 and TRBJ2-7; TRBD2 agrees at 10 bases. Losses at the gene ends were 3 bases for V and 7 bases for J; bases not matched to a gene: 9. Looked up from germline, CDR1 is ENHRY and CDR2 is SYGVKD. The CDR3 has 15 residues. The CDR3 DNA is TGTGCCATCAGTGAATCACTAGCGGGATCCAATGAGCAGTACTTC. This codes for CAISESLAGSNEQYF.

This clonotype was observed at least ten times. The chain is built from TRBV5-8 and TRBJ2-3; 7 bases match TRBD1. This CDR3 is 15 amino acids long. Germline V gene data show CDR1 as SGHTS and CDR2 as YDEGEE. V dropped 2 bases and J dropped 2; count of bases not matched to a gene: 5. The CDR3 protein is CASSLGQANTDTQYF. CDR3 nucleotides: TGTGCCAGCAGCTTAGGACAGGCGAACACAGATACGCAGTATTTT.

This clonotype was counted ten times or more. This chain's CDR3 is CSARDPTSYEQYF. CDR3 DNA sequence: TGCAGTGCTAGAGATCCGACTTCCTACGAGCAGTACTTC. The chain uses TRBV20-1 and TRBJ2-7; D unresolved. V lost 0 bases to trimming and J lost 1 base, with 7 bases between them. The CDR3 totals 13 residues. Germline V lookup: CDR1 DFQATT, CDR2 SNEGSKA (reference sequence).

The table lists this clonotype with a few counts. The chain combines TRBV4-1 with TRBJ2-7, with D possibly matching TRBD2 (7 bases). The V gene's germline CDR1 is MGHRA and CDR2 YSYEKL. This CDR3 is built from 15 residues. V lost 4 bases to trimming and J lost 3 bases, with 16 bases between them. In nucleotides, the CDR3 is TGCGCCAGCAGCCGGATAGGGGGGGATATCTACGAGCAGTACTTC. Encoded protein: CASSRIGGDIYEQYF.

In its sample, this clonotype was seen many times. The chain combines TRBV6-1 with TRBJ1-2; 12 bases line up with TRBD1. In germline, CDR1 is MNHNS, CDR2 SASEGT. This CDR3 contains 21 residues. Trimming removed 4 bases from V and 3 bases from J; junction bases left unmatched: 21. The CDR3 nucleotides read TGTGCCAGCAGTGGACCGGGACAGGGGGCGATGAGAGTCTATCTCTACTATGGCTACACCTTC. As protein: CASSGPGQGAMRVYLYYGYTF.

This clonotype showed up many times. The CDR3: CASSLLDRGHEQYF. In nucleotides, the CDR3 is TGCGCCAGCAGCTTGCTGGACAGGGGACACGAGCAGTACTTC. The chain links TRBV5-1 to TRBJ2-7, with TRBD1 matching over 9 bases. Trimming at V came to 1 base and at J to 5 bases, leaving 4 bases not matched to a gene. CDR3 length: 14 residues. Germline assignment: CDR1 SGHRS and CDR2 YFSETQ.

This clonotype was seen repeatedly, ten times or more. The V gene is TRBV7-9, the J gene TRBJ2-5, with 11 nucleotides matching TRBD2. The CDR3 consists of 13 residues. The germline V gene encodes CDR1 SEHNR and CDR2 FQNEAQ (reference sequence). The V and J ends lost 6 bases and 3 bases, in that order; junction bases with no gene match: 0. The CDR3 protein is CASRTSGKETQYF. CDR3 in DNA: TGTGCCAGCAGGACTAGCGGGAAAGAGACCCAGTACTTC.

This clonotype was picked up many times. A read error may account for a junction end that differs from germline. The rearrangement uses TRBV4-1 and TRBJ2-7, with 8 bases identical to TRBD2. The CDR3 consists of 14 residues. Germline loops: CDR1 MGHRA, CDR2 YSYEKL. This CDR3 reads CASSQGLETYEQYF. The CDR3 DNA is TGTGCCAGCAGCCAGGGACTAGAGACTTACGAGCAGTACTTC.

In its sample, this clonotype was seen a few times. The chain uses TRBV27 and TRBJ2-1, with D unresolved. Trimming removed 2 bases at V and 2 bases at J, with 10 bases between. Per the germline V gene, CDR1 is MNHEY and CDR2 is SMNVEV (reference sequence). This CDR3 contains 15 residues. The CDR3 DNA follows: TGTGCCAGCAGTTTAAAGCCGGTTACCTACAATGAGCAGTTCTTC. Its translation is CASSLKPVTYNEQFF.

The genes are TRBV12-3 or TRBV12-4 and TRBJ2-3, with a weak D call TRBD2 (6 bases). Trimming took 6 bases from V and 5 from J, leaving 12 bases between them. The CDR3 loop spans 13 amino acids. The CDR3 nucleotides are TGTGCCAGCAGAAAGGGACTTCTAGATACGCAGTATTTT. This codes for CASRKGLLDTQYF.